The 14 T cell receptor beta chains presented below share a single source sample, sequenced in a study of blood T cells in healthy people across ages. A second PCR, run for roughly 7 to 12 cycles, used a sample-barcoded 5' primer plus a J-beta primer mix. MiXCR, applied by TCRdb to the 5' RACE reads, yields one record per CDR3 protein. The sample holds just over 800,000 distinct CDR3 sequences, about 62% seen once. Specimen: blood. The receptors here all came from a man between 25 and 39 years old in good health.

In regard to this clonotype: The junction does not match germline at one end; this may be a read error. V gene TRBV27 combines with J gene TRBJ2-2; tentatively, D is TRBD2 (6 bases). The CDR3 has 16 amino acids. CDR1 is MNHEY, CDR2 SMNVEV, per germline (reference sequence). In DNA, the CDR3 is TGTGCCAGCAGTTTGATTGGGGGGAAGAACACCGGGGAACTGTTTTTT. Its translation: CASSLIGGKNTGELFF.

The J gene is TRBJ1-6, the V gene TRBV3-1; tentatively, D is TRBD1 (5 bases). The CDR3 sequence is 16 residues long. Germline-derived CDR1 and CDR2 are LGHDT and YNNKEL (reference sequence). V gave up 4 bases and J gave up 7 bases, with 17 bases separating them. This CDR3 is CASSPQSGLGNSPLHF. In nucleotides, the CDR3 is TGTGCCAGCAGCCCCCAATCGGGGCTGGGGAATTCACCCCTCCACTTT.

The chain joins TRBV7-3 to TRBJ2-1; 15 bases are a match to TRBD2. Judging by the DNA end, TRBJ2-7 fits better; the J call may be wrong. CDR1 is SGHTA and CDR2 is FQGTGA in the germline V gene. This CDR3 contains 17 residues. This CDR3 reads CASSWGTSGGLYNEQYF. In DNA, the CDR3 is TGTGCCAGCAGCTGGGGGACTAGCGGGGGGCTTTACAATGAGCAGTACTTC.

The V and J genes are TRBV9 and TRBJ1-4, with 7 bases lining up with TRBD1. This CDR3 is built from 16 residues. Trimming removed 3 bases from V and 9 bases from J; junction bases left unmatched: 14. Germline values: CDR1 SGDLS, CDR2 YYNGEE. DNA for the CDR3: TGTGCCAGCAGCGCCCGGGGGACAGAATCAATGAAAAAACTGTTTTTT. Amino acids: CASSARGTESMKKLFF.

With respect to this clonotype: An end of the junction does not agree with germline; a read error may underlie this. The CDR3 region has the DNA TGCGCCAGCAGCCAAAACAGGGGGGACATTCAGTACTTC. Its protein product is CASSQNRGDIQYF. The chain recombines TRBV3-1 with TRBJ2-4; 8 nucleotides align to TRBD1. The CDR3 totals 13 residues. Per germline, CDR1 LGHDT and CDR2 YNNKEL (reference sequence).

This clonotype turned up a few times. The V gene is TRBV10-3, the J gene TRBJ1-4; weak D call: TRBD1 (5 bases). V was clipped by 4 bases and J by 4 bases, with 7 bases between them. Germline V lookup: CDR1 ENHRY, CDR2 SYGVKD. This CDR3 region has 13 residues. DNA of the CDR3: TGTGCCATCAGTGGACAGAGTAATGAAAAACTGTTTTTT. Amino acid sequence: CAISGQSNEKLFF.

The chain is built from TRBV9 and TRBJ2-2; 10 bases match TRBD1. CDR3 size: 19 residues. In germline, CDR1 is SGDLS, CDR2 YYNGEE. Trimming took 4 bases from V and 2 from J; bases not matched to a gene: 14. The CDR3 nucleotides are TGTGCCAGCAGCTTCTCCCGGGACAGGGGTCCCGAAAACACCGGGGAGCTGTTTTTT. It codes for CASSFSRDRGPENTGELFF.

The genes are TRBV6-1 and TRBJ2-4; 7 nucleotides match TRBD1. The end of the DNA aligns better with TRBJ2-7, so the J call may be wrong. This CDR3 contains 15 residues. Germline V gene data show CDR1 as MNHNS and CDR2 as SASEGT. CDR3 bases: TGTGCCAGCAGTGATCCGGGGACAGCCTCCTACGAGCAGTACTTC. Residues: CASSDPGTASYEQYF.

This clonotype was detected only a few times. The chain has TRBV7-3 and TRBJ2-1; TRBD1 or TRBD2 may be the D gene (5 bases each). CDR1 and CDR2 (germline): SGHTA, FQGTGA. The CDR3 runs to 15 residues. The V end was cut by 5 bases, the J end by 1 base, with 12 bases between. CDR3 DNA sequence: TGTGCCAGCAGCACCAGGGAGTCTTCCTACAATGAGCAGTTCTTC. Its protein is CASSTRESSYNEQFF.

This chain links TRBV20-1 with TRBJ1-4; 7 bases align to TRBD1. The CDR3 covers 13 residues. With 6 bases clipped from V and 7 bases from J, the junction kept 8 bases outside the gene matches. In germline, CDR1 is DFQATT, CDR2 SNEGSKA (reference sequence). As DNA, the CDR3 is TGCAGTGCAATGACAGGGTTTGGTGAAAAACTGTTTTTT. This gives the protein CSAMTGFGEKLFF.

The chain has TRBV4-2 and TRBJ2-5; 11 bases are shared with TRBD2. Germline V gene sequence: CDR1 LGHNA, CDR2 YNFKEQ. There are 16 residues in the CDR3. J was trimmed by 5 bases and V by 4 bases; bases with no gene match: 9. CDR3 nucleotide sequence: TGTGCCAGCAGCCCTCTTCAACTAGCGGGAGAGGAGACCCAGTACTTC. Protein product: CASSPLQLAGEETQYF.

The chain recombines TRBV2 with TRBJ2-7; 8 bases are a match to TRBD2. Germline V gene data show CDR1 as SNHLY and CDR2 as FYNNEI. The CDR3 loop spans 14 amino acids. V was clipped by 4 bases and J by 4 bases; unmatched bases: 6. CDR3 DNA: TGTGCCAGCAGTGGTATCCCTAGCGGGTACGAGCAGTACTTC. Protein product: CASSGIPSGYEQYF.

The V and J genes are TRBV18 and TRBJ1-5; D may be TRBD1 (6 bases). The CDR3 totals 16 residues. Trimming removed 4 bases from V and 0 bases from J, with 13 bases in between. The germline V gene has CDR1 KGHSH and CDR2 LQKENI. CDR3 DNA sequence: TGTGCCAGCTCACTCTCCCCGGGGGCTAGCAATCAGCCCCAGCATTTT. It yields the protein CASSLSPGASNQPQHF.

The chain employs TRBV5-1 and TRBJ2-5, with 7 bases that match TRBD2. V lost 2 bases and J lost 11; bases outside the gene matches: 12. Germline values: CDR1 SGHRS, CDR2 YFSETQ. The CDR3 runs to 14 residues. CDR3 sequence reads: CASSFGLAALEQYF. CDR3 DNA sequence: TGCGCCAGCAGCTTTGGCCTAGCGGCCTTGGAGCAGTACTTC.